Below, one T cell receptor (beta chain) is given with its context. Its matching antigen is unknown. V trimming: 6 bases; J trimming: 9 bases; junction bases outside the gene matches: 15. Germline-derived CDR1 and CDR2 are KGHSH and LQKENI. The CDR3 sequence is 16 residues long. Cells defined as naive were viable CD3+CD4+ or CD3+CD8+ and CCR7+CD45RA+CD45RO-CD95-CD27+CD28+. This sample stems from a study of T cells after posttransplantation cyclophosphamide. The assay was immunoSEQ multiplex PCR, and TCRdb's table has in-frame clones only and misses some. This sample carries over 15,000 clones, 85% to 95% of them seen once, and the ten largest clones take 0.25% to 0.3%. The study's findings and limits: Later post-transplant blood repertoires were often dominated by donor CD8+ memory clones. Blood and skin or GI T cell repertoires showed limited TRB overlap. TRB clonality was highly associated with recipient CMV seropositivity and reactivation.

This TCR came from a woman between 50 and 59 years old in good health and a related stem cell transplant donor. Sequencing used naive CD4+ T cells sorted from blood. V usage is TRBV18 and J usage is TRBJ2-1, with 9 bases aligning to TRBD2. The CDR3 protein is CASSPTGTSFSGEQFF. In nucleotides, the CDR3 is TGTGCCAGCTCGCCAACCGGGACTAGCTTTAGTGGTGAGCAGTTCTTC.